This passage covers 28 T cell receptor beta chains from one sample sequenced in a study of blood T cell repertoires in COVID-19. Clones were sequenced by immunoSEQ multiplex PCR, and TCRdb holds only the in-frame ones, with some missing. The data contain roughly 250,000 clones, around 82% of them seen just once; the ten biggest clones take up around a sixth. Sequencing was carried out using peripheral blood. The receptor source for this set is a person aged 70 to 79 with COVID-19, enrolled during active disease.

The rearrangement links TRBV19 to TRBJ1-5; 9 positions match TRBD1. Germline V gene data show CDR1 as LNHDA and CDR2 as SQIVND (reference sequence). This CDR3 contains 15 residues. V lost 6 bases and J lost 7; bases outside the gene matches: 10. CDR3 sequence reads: CASRGQGSWSQPQHF. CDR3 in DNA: TGTGCCAGTAGGGGACAGGGAAGTTGGAGCCAGCCCCAGCATTTT.

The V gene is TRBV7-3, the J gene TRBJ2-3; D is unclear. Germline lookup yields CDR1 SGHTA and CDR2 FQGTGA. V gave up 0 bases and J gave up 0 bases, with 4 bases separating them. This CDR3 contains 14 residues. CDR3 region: CASSLTISTDTQYF. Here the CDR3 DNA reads TGTGCCAGCAGCTTAACTATTAGCACAGATACGCAGTATTTT.

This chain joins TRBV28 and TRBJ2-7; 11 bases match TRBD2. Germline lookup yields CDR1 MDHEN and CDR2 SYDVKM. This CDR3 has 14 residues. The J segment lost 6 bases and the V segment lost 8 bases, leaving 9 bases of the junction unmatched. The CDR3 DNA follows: TGTGCCAGCGTTACTAGCGGGAGAACTGGCGAGCAGTACTTC. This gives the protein CASVTSGRTGEQYF.

This CDR3 reads CATRADTQYF. CDR3 nucleotide sequence: TGTGCCACCAGGGCTGATACGCAGTATTTT. The genes are TRBV25-1 and TRBJ2-3, with D maybe TRBD1 (5 bases). This CDR3 has 10 residues. V lost 10 bases and J lost 6, with 8 bases in between. The germline gives CDR1 MGHDK, CDR2 SYGVNS.

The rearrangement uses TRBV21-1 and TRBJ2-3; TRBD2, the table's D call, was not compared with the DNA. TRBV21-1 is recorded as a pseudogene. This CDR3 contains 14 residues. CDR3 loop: CASSRDSSTDTQYF. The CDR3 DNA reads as TGTGCCAGCAGCCGGGACTCCAGCACAGATACGCAGTATTTT.

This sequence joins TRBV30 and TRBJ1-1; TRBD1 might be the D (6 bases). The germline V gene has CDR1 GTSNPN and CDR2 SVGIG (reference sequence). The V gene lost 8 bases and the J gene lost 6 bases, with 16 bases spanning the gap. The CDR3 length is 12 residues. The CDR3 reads CALRTVGAEAFF. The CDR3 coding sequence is TGTGCCCTCCGGACAGTAGGGGCTGAAGCTTTCTTT. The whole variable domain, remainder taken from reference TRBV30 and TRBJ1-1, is SQTIHQWPATLVQPVGSPLSLECTVEGTSNPNLYWYRQAAGRGLQLLFYSVGIGQISSEVPQNLSASRPQDRQFILSSKKLLLSDSGFYLCALRTVGAEAFFGQGTRLTVV.

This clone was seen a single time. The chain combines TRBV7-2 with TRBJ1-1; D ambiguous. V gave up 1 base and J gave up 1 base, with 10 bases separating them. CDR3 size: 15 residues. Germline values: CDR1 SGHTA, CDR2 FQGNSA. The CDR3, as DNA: TGTGCCAGCAGCTTAGATGATGGAGAGAACACTGAAGCTTTCTTT. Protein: CASSLDDGENTEAFF.

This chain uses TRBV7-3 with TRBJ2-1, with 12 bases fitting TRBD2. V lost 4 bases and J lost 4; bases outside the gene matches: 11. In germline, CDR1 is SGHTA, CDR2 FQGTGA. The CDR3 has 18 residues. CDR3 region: CASSSLSKTSGGYNEQFF. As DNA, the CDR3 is TGTGCCAGCAGCTCGCTTAGTAAAACTAGCGGGGGGTACAATGAGCAGTTCTTC.

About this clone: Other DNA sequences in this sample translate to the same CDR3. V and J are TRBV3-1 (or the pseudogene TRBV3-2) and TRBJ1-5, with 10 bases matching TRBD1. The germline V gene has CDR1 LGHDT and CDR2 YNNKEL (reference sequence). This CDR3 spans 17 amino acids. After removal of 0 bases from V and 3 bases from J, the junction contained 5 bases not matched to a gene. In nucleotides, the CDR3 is TGTGCCAGCAGCCAAGAAGGGGACAGGGGTACCAATCAGCCCCAGCATTTT. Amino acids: CASSQEGDRGTNQPQHF.

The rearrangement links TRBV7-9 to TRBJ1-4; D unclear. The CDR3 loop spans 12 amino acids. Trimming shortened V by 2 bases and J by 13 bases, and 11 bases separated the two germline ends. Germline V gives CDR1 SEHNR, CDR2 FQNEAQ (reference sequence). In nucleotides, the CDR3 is TGTGCCAGCAGCTTAAGCACTGGTGGACTGTTTTTT. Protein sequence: CASSLSTGGLFF.

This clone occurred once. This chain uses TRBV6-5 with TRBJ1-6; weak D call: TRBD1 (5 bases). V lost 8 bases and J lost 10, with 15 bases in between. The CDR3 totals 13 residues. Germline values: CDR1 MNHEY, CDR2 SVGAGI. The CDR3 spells CASSSRQSSPLHF. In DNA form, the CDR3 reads TGTGCCAGCTCTTCTAGACAGAGCTCACCCCTCCACTTT.

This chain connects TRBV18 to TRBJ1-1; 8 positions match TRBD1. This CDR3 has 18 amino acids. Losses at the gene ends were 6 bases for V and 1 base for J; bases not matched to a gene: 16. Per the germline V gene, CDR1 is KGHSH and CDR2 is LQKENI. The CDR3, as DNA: TGTGCCAGCTCCTCACGCCCCCCCGGAGGGACAGGGAACACTGAAGCTTTCTTT. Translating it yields CASSSRPPGGTGNTEAFF.

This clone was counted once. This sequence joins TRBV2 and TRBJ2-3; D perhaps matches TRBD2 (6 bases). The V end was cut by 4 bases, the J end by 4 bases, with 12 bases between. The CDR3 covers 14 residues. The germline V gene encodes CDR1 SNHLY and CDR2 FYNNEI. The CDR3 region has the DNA TGTGCCAGCAGTGGGAGGAGGGCGGCAGATACGCAGTATTTT. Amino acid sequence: CASSGRRAADTQYF.

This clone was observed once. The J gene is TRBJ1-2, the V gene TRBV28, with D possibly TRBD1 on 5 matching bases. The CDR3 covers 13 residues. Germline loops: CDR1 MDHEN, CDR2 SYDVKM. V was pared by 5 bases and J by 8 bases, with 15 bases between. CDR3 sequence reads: CASSLTGPWGYTF. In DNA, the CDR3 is TGTGCCAGCAGTCTCACAGGCCCCTGGGGCTACACCTTC.

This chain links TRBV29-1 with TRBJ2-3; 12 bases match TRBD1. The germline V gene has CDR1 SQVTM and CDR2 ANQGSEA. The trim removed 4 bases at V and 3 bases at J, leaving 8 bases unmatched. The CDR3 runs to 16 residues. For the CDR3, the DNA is TGCAGCGTTGGGGGGACAGGGGGCGCGGGGACAGATACGCAGTATTTT. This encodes CSVGGTGGAGTDTQYF.

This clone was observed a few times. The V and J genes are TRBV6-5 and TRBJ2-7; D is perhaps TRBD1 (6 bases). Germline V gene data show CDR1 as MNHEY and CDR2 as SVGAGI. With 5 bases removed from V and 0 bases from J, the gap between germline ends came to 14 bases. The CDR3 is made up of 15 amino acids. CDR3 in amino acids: CASSRNRVHSYEQYF. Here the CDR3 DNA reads TGTGCCAGCAGTCGTAACAGGGTTCACTCCTACGAGCAGTACTTC.

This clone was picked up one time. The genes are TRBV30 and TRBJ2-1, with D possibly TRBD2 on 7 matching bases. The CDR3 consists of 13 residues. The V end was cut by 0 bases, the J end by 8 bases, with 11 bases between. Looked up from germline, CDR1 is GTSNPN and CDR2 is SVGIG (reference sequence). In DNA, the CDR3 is TGTGCCTGGAGTGTAACGGGGGGCGATGAGCAGTTCTTC. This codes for CAWSVTGGDEQFF.

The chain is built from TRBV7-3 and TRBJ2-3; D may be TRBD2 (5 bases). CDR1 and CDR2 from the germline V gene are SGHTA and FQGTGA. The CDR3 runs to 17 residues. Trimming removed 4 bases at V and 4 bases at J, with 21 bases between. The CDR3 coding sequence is TGTGCCAGCAGCTCCATAACCTCCGGAGGATGGGCAGATACGCAGTATTTT. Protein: CASSSITSGGWADTQYF.

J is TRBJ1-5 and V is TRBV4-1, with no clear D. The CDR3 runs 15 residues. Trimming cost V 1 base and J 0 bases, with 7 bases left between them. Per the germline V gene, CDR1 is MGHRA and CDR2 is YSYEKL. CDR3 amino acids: CASSQVILSNQPQHF. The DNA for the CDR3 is TGCGCCAGCAGCCAAGTAATCCTTAGCAATCAGCCCCAGCATTTT.

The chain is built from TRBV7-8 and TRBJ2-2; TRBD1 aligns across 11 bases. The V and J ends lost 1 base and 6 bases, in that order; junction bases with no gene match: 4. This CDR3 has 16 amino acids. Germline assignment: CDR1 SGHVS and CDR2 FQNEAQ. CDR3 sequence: CASSLGTGGYSGELFF. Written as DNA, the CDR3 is TGTGCCAGCAGCTTAGGGACAGGGGGCTATTCCGGGGAGCTGTTTTTT.

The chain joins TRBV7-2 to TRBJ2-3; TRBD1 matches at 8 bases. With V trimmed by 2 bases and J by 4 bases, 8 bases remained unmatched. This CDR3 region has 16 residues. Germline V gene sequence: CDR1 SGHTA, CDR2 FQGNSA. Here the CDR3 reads CASSLSGGQGPDTQYF. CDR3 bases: TGTGCCAGCAGCTTAAGTGGTGGACAGGGACCAGATACGCAGTATTTT.

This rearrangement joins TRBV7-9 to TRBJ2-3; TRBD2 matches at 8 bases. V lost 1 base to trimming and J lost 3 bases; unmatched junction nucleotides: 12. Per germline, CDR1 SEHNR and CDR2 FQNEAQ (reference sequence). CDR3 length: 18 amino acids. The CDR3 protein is CASSLEGASGRATDTQYF. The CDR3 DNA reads TGTGCCAGCAGCTTAGAGGGAGCTAGCGGGCGGGCGACAGATACGCAGTATTTT.

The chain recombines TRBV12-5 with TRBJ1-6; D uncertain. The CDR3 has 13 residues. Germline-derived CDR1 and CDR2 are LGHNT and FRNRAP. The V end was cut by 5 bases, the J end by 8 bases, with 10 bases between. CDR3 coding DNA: TGTGCTAGTGGTCCACCGGACTATTCACCCCTCCACTTT. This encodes CASGPPDYSPLHF.

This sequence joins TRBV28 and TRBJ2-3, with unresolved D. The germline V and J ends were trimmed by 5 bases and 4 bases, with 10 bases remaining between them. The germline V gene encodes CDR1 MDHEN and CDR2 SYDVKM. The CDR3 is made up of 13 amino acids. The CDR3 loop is CASSRAEADTQYF. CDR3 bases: TGTGCCAGCAGTAGAGCTGAGGCAGATACGCAGTATTTT.

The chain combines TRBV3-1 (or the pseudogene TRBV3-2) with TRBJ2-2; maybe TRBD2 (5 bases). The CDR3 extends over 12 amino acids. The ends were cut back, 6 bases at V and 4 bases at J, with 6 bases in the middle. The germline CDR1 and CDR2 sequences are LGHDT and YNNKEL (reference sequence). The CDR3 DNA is TGTGCCAGCAGACGGGGCACCGGGGAGCTGTTTTTT. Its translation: CASRRGTGELFF.

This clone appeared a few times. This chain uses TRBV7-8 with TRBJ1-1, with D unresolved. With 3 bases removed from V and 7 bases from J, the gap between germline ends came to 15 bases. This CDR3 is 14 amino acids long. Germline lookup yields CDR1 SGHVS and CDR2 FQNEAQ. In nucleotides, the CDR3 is TGTGCCAGCAGCTTGCACGGGAGAGGACTTGAAGCTTTCTTT. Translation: CASSLHGRGLEAFF.

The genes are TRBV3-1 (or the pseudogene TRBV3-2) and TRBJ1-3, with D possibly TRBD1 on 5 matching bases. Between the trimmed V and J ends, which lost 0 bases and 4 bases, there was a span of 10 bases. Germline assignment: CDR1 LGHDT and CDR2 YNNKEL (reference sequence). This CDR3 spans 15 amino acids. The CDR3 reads CASSQEARGGNTIYF. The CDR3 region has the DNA TGTGCCAGCAGCCAAGAGGCGCGGGGCGGAAACACCATATATTTT.

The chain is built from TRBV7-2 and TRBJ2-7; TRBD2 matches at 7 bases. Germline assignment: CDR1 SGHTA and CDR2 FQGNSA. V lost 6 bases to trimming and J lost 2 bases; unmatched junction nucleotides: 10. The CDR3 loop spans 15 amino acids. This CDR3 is CASRPTGTNPYEQYF. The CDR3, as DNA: TGTGCCAGCAGACCTACCGGGACTAACCCCTACGAGCAGTACTTC.